What follows are 11 T cell receptor beta chains derived from one specimen sequenced in a study of OX40 agonist ivuxolimab in advanced cancers. Some clones are missing from TCRdb's copy, which holds only in-frame ones; the method was immunoSEQ multiplex PCR. The sample yields about 76,000 clones, 85% to 90% seen once. Source: CD4+ or CD8+ T cells sorted from blood, taken in a trial of the OX40 agonist ivuxolimab. These TCRs come from an adult with an advanced solid tumor such as melanoma, head and neck, liver or kidney cancer.

This sequence joins TRBV6-5 and TRBJ2-7, with D uncertain. This CDR3 is 14 amino acids long. V was cut by 2 bases and J by 2 bases, with 10 bases left in between. CDR1 is MNHEY, CDR2 SVGAGI, per germline. The CDR3 is CASSYRATAYEQYF. The CDR3 DNA is TGTGCCAGCAGTTACCGTGCGACGGCCTACGAGCAGTACTTC.

The chain carries TRBV19 and TRBJ2-3; no definite D call. CDR1 is LNHDA, CDR2 SQIVND, per germline (reference sequence). The CDR3 totals 15 residues. V was pared by 6 bases and J by 0 bases, with 13 bases between. Here the CDR3 reads CASSQLSISTDTQYF. Here the CDR3 DNA reads TGTGCCAGTAGCCAACTCAGTATCAGCACAGATACGCAGTATTTT.

This chain links TRBV6-5 with TRBJ1-5; D is uncertain. The CDR3 is 13 amino acids. Trimming took off 5 bases at V and 4 bases at J, with 9 bases between the two ends. CDR1 and CDR2 (germline): MNHEY, SVGAGI. CDR3 sequence (DNA): TGTGCCAGCAGTCAACAGAGAAATCAGCCCCAGCATTTT. This encodes CASSQQRNQPQHF.

The J gene is TRBJ1-5, the V gene TRBV6-5; the D gene is possibly TRBD1 (5 bases). V was clipped by 8 bases and J by 0 bases, with 14 bases between them. Germline CDR1 is MNHEY and CDR2 is SVGAGI. The CDR3 covers 15 residues. CDR3 in amino acids: CASQGTVNSNQPQHF. In DNA, the CDR3 is TGTGCCAGCCAGGGCACTGTTAATAGCAATCAGCCCCAGCATTTT.

This clone was seen once. The chain is built from TRBV11-1 and TRBJ1-1; TRBD1 might be the D (6 bases). Trimming shortened V by 2 bases and J by 4 bases, and 11 bases separated the two germline ends. The CDR3 sequence is 14 residues long. Germline-derived CDR1 and CDR2 are SGHAT and FQDESV (reference sequence). CDR3 in DNA: TGTGCCAGCAGCTTACTAGGGGGTCTCACTGAAGCTTTCTTT. This gives the protein CASSLLGGLTEAFF.

The chain has TRBV5-4 and TRBJ2-5; TRBD2 might be the D (6 bases). This CDR3 has 15 residues. CDR1 and CDR2 (germline): SGHNT, YYREEE (reference sequence). Trimming cost V 0 bases and J 4 bases, with 13 bases left between them. The CDR3 sequence is CASSLAGRGVETQYF. Written as DNA, the CDR3 is TGTGCCAGCAGCTTGGCCGGGAGAGGGGTAGAGACCCAGTACTTC.

The rearrangement joins TRBV5-1 to TRBJ1-3; the match to TRBD1 covers 7 bases. Germline V CDR1 and CDR2: SGHRS, YFSETQ. V lost 4 bases, J lost 3 bases, and 10 bases stayed unmatched. The CDR3 spans 16 residues. This chain's CDR3 is CASSTEPGGVGNTIYF. CDR3 sequence (DNA): TGCGCCAGCAGCACCGAACCAGGGGGAGTTGGAAACACCATATATTTT.

The chain is built from TRBV6-5 and TRBJ1-2, with D maybe TRBD1 (5 bases). The V gene's germline CDR1 is MNHEY and CDR2 SVGAGI. The CDR3 is 15 residues long. V was shortened by 0 bases and J by 7 bases, with 15 bases between the two germline ends. The CDR3 coding sequence is TGTGCCAGCAGTTACTCGAGGGACGGACGAGGTGGCTACACCTTC. Amino acids: CASSYSRDGRGGYTF.

This clone was seen a single time. This chain links TRBV18 with TRBJ2-1; the D gene is possibly TRBD1 (5 bases). There are 14 residues in the CDR3. V shed 2 bases and J shed 8 bases, with 13 bases lying between them. Germline loops: CDR1 KGHSH, CDR2 LQKENI. This chain's CDR3 is CASSPRGTNDEQFF. Written as DNA, the CDR3 is TGTGCCAGCTCACCAAGGGGCACGAATGATGAGCAGTTCTTC. Filled out from reference TRBV18 and TRBJ2-1, the complete variable domain reads NAGVMQNPRHLVRRRGQEARLRCSPMKGHSHVYWYRQLPEEGLKFMVYLQKENIIDESGMPKERFSAEFPKEGPSILRIQQVVRGDSAAYFCASSPRGTNDEQFFGPGTRLTVL.

This clone was detected only once. The rearrangement links TRBV4-3 to TRBJ2-1; TRBD2 is a possible D gene (6 bases). Between the trimmed V and J ends, which lost 5 bases and 0 bases, there was a span of 14 bases. The CDR3 is 16 amino acids. Per the germline V gene, CDR1 is LGHNA and CDR2 is YSLEER. In nucleotides, the CDR3 is TGCGCCAGCAGCTTTCGGCGGGGTTTCTCCTACAATGAGCAGTTCTTC. As protein: CASSFRRGFSYNEQFF.

The V call is TRBV12-5, the J call TRBJ2-2; D ambiguous. Germline assignment: CDR1 LGHNT and CDR2 FRNRAP. V was pared by 1 base and J by 4 bases, with 7 bases between. CDR3 length: 14 amino acids. CDR3 region: CASGLDSPTGELFF. CDR3 sequence (DNA): TGTGCTAGTGGTTTGGACAGTCCCACCGGGGAGCTGTTTTTT.